Each of the 26 T cell receptor beta chains below was sequenced from the same sample in a study of T cells in Graves' hyperthyroidism and ophthalmopathy. TCR beta CDR3 sequences were amplified from RNA transcripts. A first-round RT-PCR of the TCR CDR3 used the HTBI primer set. One entry per CDR3 protein, called by TCRdb with MiXCR from the multiplex PCR reads. The table shows around 450,000 distinct CDR3 sequences, with 15% to 19% occurring only once. The sequenced sample consisted of blood. The origin of the receptors is a young woman with Graves' hyperthyroidism.

As to this clonotype: Being one base from a much bigger clone, this may be a read error. The J gene is TRBJ2-1, the V gene TRBV6-2 or TRBV6-3, with 7 bases matching TRBD2. After removal of 10 bases from V and 7 bases from J, the junction contained 19 bases not matched to a gene. Germline CDR1 is MNHEY and CDR2 is SVGEGT. The CDR3 length is 16 residues. This CDR3 reads CATQRGRAEKRNEQFF. CDR3 nucleotides: TGTGCCACCCAAAGAGGGAGGGCGGAAAAAAGAAATGAGCAGTTCTTC.

This clonotype was counted many times. This chain links TRBV28 with TRBJ1-3; D not resolved. V lost 10 bases, J lost 9 bases, and 28 bases lay in between. The germline V gene has CDR1 MDHEN and CDR2 SYDVKM. This CDR3 has 16 residues. CDR3 bases: TGTGCCACTCAGTCCCCCGGAATGACCCCGGTCGGCACCATATATTTT. Its protein product is CATQSPGMTPVGTIYF.

J is TRBJ2-1 and V is TRBV11-2; possible D gene TRBD1, 6 bases. The ends were cut back, 3 bases at V and 5 bases at J, with 11 bases in the middle. The CDR3 is made up of 14 amino acids. Germline V gene lookup returns CDR1 SGHAT and CDR2 FQNNGV. The CDR3 reads CASSFVAGDNEQFF. DNA of the CDR3: TGTGCCAGCAGCTTCGTGGCAGGGGACAATGAGCAGTTCTTC.

This clonotype was seen ten or more times. V usage is TRBV27 and J usage is TRBJ1-6, with TRBD1 matching 10 bases. Per the germline V gene, CDR1 is MNHEY and CDR2 is SMNVEV (reference sequence). The CDR3 runs to 17 residues. Losses at the gene ends were 2 bases for V and 10 bases for J; bases not matched to a gene: 11. In nucleotides, the CDR3 is TGTGCCAGCAGTTTACGGGGGACAGGGGTCTTTGGCTCACCCCTCCACTTT. This sequence encodes CASSLRGTGVFGSPLHF.

The gene calls are TRBV20-1 and TRBJ2-7, with 9 nucleotides matching TRBD1. Unmatched junction bases numbered 3, after V lost 3 bases and J lost 0 bases. Germline values: CDR1 DFQATT, CDR2 SNEGSKA (reference sequence). The CDR3 totals 14 residues. The CDR3 DNA reads TGCAGTGCTAGGGGACAGGGTAGCTCCTACGAGCAGTACTTC. This translates into CSARGQGSSYEQYF.

This clonotype has ten or more counts. V gene TRBV2 combines with J gene TRBJ1-1; 7 nucleotides align to TRBD1. The J segment lost 2 bases and the V segment lost 6 bases, leaving 6 bases of the junction unmatched. Germline CDR1 reads SNHLY; CDR2 reads FYNNEI. The CDR3 runs to 14 residues. The CDR3 nucleotides are TGTGCCAGCAGGGGCAGGGGGGGAAACACTGAAGCTTTCTTT. Protein sequence: CASRGRGGNTEAFF.

The genes are TRBV7-9 and TRBJ2-5; D unresolved. Germline V lookup: CDR1 SEHNR, CDR2 FQNEAQ (reference sequence). Trimming removed 1 base at V and 5 bases at J, with 8 bases between. The CDR3 contains 13 residues. CDR3 in amino acids: CASSLVGAETQYF. CDR3 sequence (DNA): TGTGCCAGCAGCTTAGTTGGAGCGGAGACCCAGTACTTC.

Details on this clonotype: A much more abundant neighbour one base away suggests this may be a read error. The genes are TRBV2 and TRBJ2-1; D might be TRBD2 (6 bases). In germline, CDR1 is SNHLY, CDR2 FYNNEI. This CDR3 comprises 15 residues. V gave up 4 bases and J gave up 10 bases, with 20 bases separating them. CDR3: CASSALLVGGGEQFF. The CDR3 DNA reads as TGTGCCAGCAGTGCTCTACTAGTGGGAGGTGGCGAGCAGTTCTTC.

The gene calls are TRBV7-2 and TRBJ1-3, with D possibly TRBD1 on 5 matching bases. Trimming stripped 1 base from V and 3 bases from J, with 19 bases between. CDR1 SGHTA and CDR2 FQGNSA come from the germline V gene. CDR3 length: 18 amino acids. CDR3 protein: CASSLDAGWLGVGNTIYF. For the CDR3, the DNA is TGTGCCAGCAGCTTAGACGCTGGCTGGTTAGGGGTTGGAAACACCATATATTTT.

The chain carries TRBV19 and TRBJ1-2; no clear D. CDR3 length: 12 residues. Germline V lookup: CDR1 LNHDA, CDR2 SQIVND (reference sequence). V was shortened by 3 bases and J by 13 bases, with 15 bases between the two germline ends. The CDR3 DNA reads as TGTGCCAGTAGTATTCCGGCCGAGGGATTCACCTTC. It codes for CASSIPAEGFTF.

The table lists this clonotype with many counts. The V call is TRBV20-1, the J call TRBJ2-3; D unclear. The CDR3 has 13 amino acids. CDR1 is DFQATT, CDR2 SNEGSKA, per germline (reference sequence). Trimming took 3 bases from V and 0 from J, leaving 7 bases between them. The CDR3 bases are TGCAGTGCTAGTGGCCTTAGCACAGATACGCAGTATTTT. It specifies CSASGLSTDTQYF.

This clonotype was counted at least ten times. The CDR3 is CASSYSADRGGTEAFF. DNA of the CDR3: TGTGCCAGCAGTTACTCCGCGGACAGGGGGGGTACTGAAGCTTTCTTT. The chain joins TRBV6-6 to TRBJ1-1, with 10 positions matching TRBD1. The CDR3 has 16 residues. CDR1 MNHNY and CDR2 SVGAGI come from the germline V gene (reference sequence). Trimming at V came to 0 bases and at J to 5 bases, leaving 6 bases not matched to a gene.

The CDR3 nucleotides read TGCGCCAGCAGCCTCAGCGGGAGGGCCCATGAGCAGTTCTTC. This translates into CASSLSGRAHEQFF. The chain carries TRBV4-1 and TRBJ2-1; 10 nucleotides agree with TRBD2. Trimming took 4 bases from V and 8 from J; bases not matched to a gene: 5. CDR3 length: 14 amino acids. Germline V gives CDR1 MGHRA, CDR2 YSYEKL.

This clonotype occurred many times. The rearrangement joins TRBV5-6 to TRBJ2-5; 11 nucleotides align to TRBD1. Unmatched junction bases numbered 4, after V lost 1 base and J lost 5 bases. The CDR3 sequence is 15 residues long. The V gene's germline CDR1 is SGHDT and CDR2 YYEEEE. The CDR3 sequence is CASSLRTGGVETQYF. CDR3 DNA sequence: TGTGCCAGCAGCTTGCGGACAGGGGGCGTGGAGACCCAGTACTTC.

This clonotype was seen ten or more times. The V call is TRBV19, the J call TRBJ2-5; D remains ambiguous. The CDR3 consists of 14 residues. Trimming cost V 3 bases and J 5 bases, with 13 bases left between them. Germline V gene lookup returns CDR1 LNHDA and CDR2 SQIVND (reference sequence). CDR3 in amino acids: CASSIRGFWETQYF. DNA of the CDR3: TGTGCCAGTAGTATTAGAGGTTTTTGGGAGACCCAGTACTTC.

This clonotype came up many times. The chain joins TRBV20-1 to TRBJ2-7, with D possibly matching TRBD1 (5 bases). The CDR3 loop spans 14 amino acids. The V gene lost 3 bases and the J gene lost 5 bases, with 17 bases spanning the gap. The germline V gene has CDR1 DFQATT and CDR2 SNEGSKA (reference sequence). CDR3 in DNA: TGCAGTGCTAGTGCCCCGCAGGGCGGCGACGAGCAGTACTTC. It is translated as CSASAPQGGDEQYF.

The V and J genes are TRBV20-1 and TRBJ2-1; 7 positions match TRBD2. This CDR3 region has 14 residues. Germline trimming cut 0 bases from V and 7 bases from J; bases unmatched to any gene: 6. CDR1 and CDR2 from the germline V gene are DFQATT and SNEGSKA (reference sequence). The CDR3 protein is CSAREGLAANEQFF. Written as DNA, the CDR3 is TGCAGTGCTAGAGAGGGGCTAGCGGCGAATGAGCAGTTCTTC.

The sample holds many counts of this clonotype. The genes are TRBV29-1 and TRBJ2-7; TRBD2 aligns across 10 bases. The length of the CDR3 is 13 residues. The junction had 4 bases not matched to a gene; V was cut back by 6 bases and J by 2 bases. CDR1 is SQVTM and CDR2 is ANQGSEA in the germline V gene. The CDR3 reads CSVGLAVTYEQYF. The CDR3 nucleotides are TGCAGCGTCGGACTAGCGGTGACCTACGAGCAGTACTTC.

The CDR3 reads CASSILEGSSYEQYF. In DNA form, the CDR3 reads TGTGCCAGTAGTATACTGGAGGGCAGCTCCTACGAGCAGTACTTC. V is TRBV19 and J is TRBJ2-7; maybe TRBD2 (6 bases). CDR1 LNHDA and CDR2 SQIVND come from the germline V gene (reference sequence). Trimming cost V 2 bases and J 0 bases, with 11 bases left between them. The CDR3 spans 15 residues.

The V call is TRBV19, the J call TRBJ2-1, with D maybe TRBD1 (6 bases). There are 13 residues in the CDR3. V lost 10 bases and J 4 bases, leaving 14 bases between the germline ends. The germline V gene encodes CDR1 LNHDA and CDR2 SQIVND (reference sequence). The CDR3 region is CATNSQGYNEQFF. The DNA of the CDR3 is TGTGCCACCAACTCACAGGGTTACAATGAGCAGTTCTTC.

This clonotype was picked up a small number of times. The chain employs TRBV11-2 and TRBJ2-4; unclear D gene. Germline CDR1 reads SGHAT; CDR2 reads FQNNGV. This CDR3 contains 19 residues. V shed 2 bases and J shed 0 bases, with 20 bases lying between them. The CDR3 DNA is TGTGCCAGCAGCTTATCCCCCAAACCCCCACGGCTAGCCAAAAACATTCAGTACTTC. This sequence encodes CASSLSPKPPRLAKNIQYF.

The V and J genes are TRBV12-3 or TRBV12-4 and TRBJ2-3; TRBD2 agrees at 9 bases. V trimming: 6 bases; J trimming: 2 bases; junction bases outside the gene matches: 12. The CDR3 spans 17 residues. CDR3 protein: CASSQRLLAGPTDTQYF. The CDR3 region has the DNA TGTGCCAGCAGCCAAAGGTTGCTAGCGGGGCCCACAGATACGCAGTATTTT.

A note on this clonotype: The junction and the germline gene differ at one end; a read error may be behind it. The V and J genes are TRBV11-3 and TRBJ1-3; D remains unclear. Germline V CDR1 and CDR2: SGHNT, YENEEA. CDR3 length equals 17 residues. CDR3 sequence reads: CASSKDGGPSSGSTIYF. Here the CDR3 DNA reads TGTGCCAGCAGTAAAGATGGAGGTCCGAGCTCTGGAAGCACCATATATTTT.

This clonotype has more than one count but fewer than ten. The chain has TRBV19 and TRBJ2-7; D gene ambiguous. Germline-derived CDR1 and CDR2 are LNHDA and SQIVND (reference sequence). The CDR3 sequence is 14 residues long. Trimming pared 7 bases from V and 3 bases from J, leaving 16 bases between. This chain's CDR3 is CASIGGSRLYEQYF. CDR3 DNA sequence: TGTGCCAGTATCGGCGGATCCCGCCTCTACGAGCAGTACTTC.

The sample holds many counts of this clonotype. The chain couples TRBV20-1 to TRBJ2-3; 12 bases map to TRBD1. CDR3 length: 16 amino acids. V was clipped by 0 bases and J by 6 bases; unmatched bases: 7. Per the germline V gene, CDR1 is DFQATT and CDR2 is SNEGSKA (reference sequence). CDR3 protein: CSARDQGTGGADTQYF. DNA of the CDR3: TGCAGTGCTAGAGATCAAGGGACAGGGGGCGCGGATACGCAGTATTTT.

The CDR3 DNA follows: TGTGCCAGCAGCGTAGACCCGGGAGGGTGGAACGAGCAGTACTTC. Its protein is CASSVDPGGWNEQYF. The V and J genes are TRBV9 and TRBJ2-7; 8 bases agree with TRBD2. CDR3 length equals 15 residues. Unmatched junction bases numbered 7, after V lost 0 bases and J lost 5 bases. The germline V gene encodes CDR1 SGDLS and CDR2 YYNGEE.